The T cell receptor beta chain described here comes from a study of T-cell reconstitution after alpha-beta-depleted transplantation in children. TCRbeta library construction was performed incorporating unique molecular identifiers. TCRdb re-called the PCR reads with MiXCR, one entry per CDR3 protein. The repertoire holds some 240,000 distinct CDR3 sequences, with around 12% as singletons. V was trimmed by 5 bases and J by 1 base, leaving 15 bases between them. The CDR3 has 16 residues. From germline, CDR1 is MNHEY and CDR2 SVGAGI. Sequencing used PBMCs from the stem cell graft donor, obtained from the stem cell graft. The receptor was isolated from a human donor who donated a stem cell graft to a child with acute lymphoblastic leukemia. The chain is built from TRBV6-5 and TRBJ2-4; perhaps TRBD2 as D (6 bases). The CDR3 nucleotides are TGTGCCAGCAGTAACTGGGTCGGGGGTGCCAAAAACATTCAGTACTTC. It is translated as CASSNWVGGAKNIQYF.